A selection of T cell receptor beta chains follows, all from one sample in a study of T cell responses to AZD1222 COVID-19 vaccine. Measured with immunoSEQ multiplex PCR; TCRdb has only the in-frame clones, and not every one. The top ten hold roughly 4.9% of the sample, which has 85,000 to 100,000 clones, 85% to 90% seen once. This sample comprised peripheral blood, obtained 28 days after the second AZD1222 dose. All receptors come from an adult who received the AZD1222 COVID-19 vaccine. Both conserved end residues are part of each CDR3. A D gene is named only where the DNA matches it firmly.

CDR3 length	V gene	J gene	D gene	CDR3 protein	CDR3 DNA
14	TRBV6-5	TRBJ2-7	-	CASTLDRNSYEQYF	TGTGCCAGCACCCTCGACAGAAACTCCTACGAGCAGTACTTC
15	TRBV6-5	TRBJ2-1	-	CASSYGGGTLNEQFF	TGTGCCAGCAGTTACGGTGGTGGGACTCTCAATGAGCAGTTCTTC
13	TRBV21-1	TRBJ1-3	-	CASSKVPTRAIYF	TGTGCCAGCAGCAAAGTCCCCACTAGGGCCATATATTTT
14	TRBV7-2	TRBJ1-1	TRBD1	CASSPGQGGTEAFF	TGTGCCAGCAGCCCCGGACAGGGGGGCACTGAAGCTTTCTTT
15	TRBV15	TRBJ1-1	-	CATSSFGGEGTEAFF	TGTGCCACCAGCAGCTTCGGGGGAGAGGGAACTGAAGCTTTCTTT
13	TRBV6-5	TRBJ1-2	-	CASSYKGIGGYTF	TGTGCCAGCAGTTACAAGGGAATAGGTGGCTACACCTTC
16	TRBV19	TRBJ1-5	-	CASSTRGLAGNQPQHF	TGTGCCAGTAGTACTAGGGGTTTAGCGGGCAATCAGCCCCAGCATTTT
14	TRBV6-5	TRBJ1-6	-	CASTGGPYNSPLHF	TGTGCCAGCACCGGGGGCCCCTATAATTCACCCCTCCACTTT
16	TRBV19	TRBJ1-5	-	CASSRGRGAGNQPQHF	TGTGCCAGTAGTAGGGGTAGGGGTGCTGGCAATCAGCCCCAGCATTTT
13	TRBV6-5	TRBJ1-2	TRBD1	CASSYLQGGGYTF	TGTGCCAGCAGTTACTTACAGGGGGGTGGCTACACCTTC